The 18 T cell receptor beta chains given below trace back to one sample, sequenced in a study of cytomegalovirus exposure and HLA in healthy donors. Both 60 Vbeta primers and 13 Jbeta primers went into the PCR. Sequencing used immunoSEQ multiplex PCR; TCRdb keeps in-frame clones, though not all of them. This sample carries over 100,000 clones, around four fifths of them seen once, and the ten largest clones take less than 2.5%. The sample comprised PBMCs. The origin of the receptors is a woman aged 40 to 50 in good health and CMV-seropositive.

The chain has TRBV7-7 and TRBJ2-3; 8 nucleotides match TRBD1. This CDR3 contains 15 residues. After removal of 5 bases from V and 2 bases from J, the junction contained 6 bases not matched to a gene. Germline V lookup: CDR1 SSHAT, CDR2 FNYEAQ (reference sequence). The CDR3 DNA is TGTGCCAGCAGCGCACAGGGGGTCCCCACAGATACGCAGTATTTT. It codes for CASSAQGVPTDTQYF.

Worth noting for this clone: Its ends do not fully match the called genes, so a read error is possible. Other DNA sequences in this sample translate to the same CDR3. The rearrangement joins TRBV7-8 to TRBJ2-4, with D maybe TRBD2 (7 bases). This CDR3 is 14 amino acids long. CDR1 SGHVS and CDR2 FQNEAQ come from the germline V gene. The CDR3 coding sequence is TGTGCCAGCAGCCTAGCCGGGGAGGGGGGCATTCAGTACTTC. Amino acid sequence: CASSLAGEGGIQYF.

This chain joins TRBV14 and TRBJ1-2; 8 bases are shared with TRBD1. Germline loops: CDR1 SGHDN, CDR2 FVKESK. V dropped 4 bases and J dropped 7; count of bases not matched to a gene: 8. CDR3 length equals 14 residues. The CDR3 DNA reads TGTGCCAGCAGCCTGGGACAGGAGGTATCTGGCTACACCTTC. It codes for CASSLGQEVSGYTF.

This clone appeared a single time. The V and J genes are TRBV5-8 and TRBJ1-2; maybe TRBD1 (6 bases). The germline V gene encodes CDR1 SGHTS and CDR2 YDEGEE. CDR3 length: 14 amino acids. Trimming left V 5 bases short and J 0 bases short, with 11 bases between. DNA for the CDR3: TGTGCCAGCAGTACAGGGCCGCCTAACTATGGCTACACCTTC. Its protein is CASSTGPPNYGYTF.

The chain joins TRBV5-1 to TRBJ1-4; D perhaps matches TRBD1 (5 bases). Trimming pared 0 bases from V and 7 bases from J, leaving 10 bases between. Germline V CDR1 and CDR2: SGHRS, YFSETQ. CDR3 length equals 14 residues. CDR3 amino acids: CASSLAVGGEKLFF. Here the CDR3 DNA reads TGCGCCAGCAGCTTGGCCGTCGGGGGTGAAAAACTGTTTTTT.

The V and J genes are TRBV5-1 and TRBJ1-3; perhaps TRBD1 as D (5 bases). V was shortened by 6 bases and J by 9 bases, with 19 bases between the two germline ends. The CDR3 is made up of 14 amino acids. CDR1 is SGHRS and CDR2 is YFSETQ in the germline V gene. In DNA, the CDR3 is TGCGCCAGCACCACGGGACTCGAGGGTAGCACCATATATTTT. It codes for CASTTGLEGSTIYF.

The chain is built from TRBV20-1 and TRBJ2-7; weak D call: TRBD1 (5 bases). This CDR3 contains 11 residues. Germline CDR1 DFQATT, CDR2 SNEGSKA (reference sequence). Trimming stripped 4 bases from V and 2 bases from J, with 6 bases between. The CDR3 DNA reads TGCAGTGCTACAGGGACCTACGAGCAGTACTTC. Its protein product is CSATGTYEQYF.

This rearrangement joins TRBV9 to TRBJ1-6, with D hard to call. The CDR3 loop spans 15 amino acids. With 3 bases removed from V and 7 bases from J, the gap between germline ends came to 14 bases. Germline CDR1 is SGDLS and CDR2 is YYNGEE. The CDR3 DNA follows: TGTGCCAGCAGCGGAGGTCTTGTGGCCAATTCACCCCTCCACTTT. Translating gives CASSGGLVANSPLHF.

The chain couples TRBV4-2 to TRBJ2-2; D might be TRBD2 (6 bases). The CDR3 contains 17 residues. The V end lost 0 bases, the J end lost 1 base, and 12 bases lay between the germline ends. Germline values: CDR1 LGHNA, CDR2 YNFKEQ. CDR3 in amino acids: CASSQEEPGENTGELFF. Here the CDR3 DNA reads TGTGCCAGCAGCCAAGAGGAACCGGGAGAGAACACCGGGGAGCTGTTTTTT.

The CDR3 DNA follows: TGTGCCAGCAGCTTAGTGGGGGGGGTCGCCGGGGAGCTGTTTTTT. Encoded protein: CASSLVGGVAGELFF. The chain is built from TRBV7-8 and TRBJ2-2; TRBD2 matches at 7 bases. Germline assignment: CDR1 SGHVS and CDR2 FQNEAQ. There are 15 residues in the CDR3. V gave up 1 base and J gave up 6 bases; unmatched junction bases: 5. Complete variable domain (other parts from reference TRBV7-8 and TRBJ2-2): GAGVSQSPRYKVAKRGQDVALRCDPISGHVSLFWYQQALGQGPEFLTYFQNEAQLDKSGLPSDRFFAERPEGSVSTLKIQRTQQEDSAVYLCASSLVGGVAGELFFGEGSRLTVL.

V gene TRBV30 combines with J gene TRBJ1-5, with D maybe TRBD1 (5 bases). The CDR3 is 15 residues long. The germline V gene has CDR1 GTSNPN and CDR2 SVGIG (reference sequence). V lost 2 bases and J 6 bases, leaving 17 bases between the germline ends. The CDR3 loop reads CAWSMGRENGQPQHF. The DNA of the CDR3 is TGTGCCTGGAGTATGGGCAGGGAAAATGGTCAGCCCCAGCATTTT.

V is TRBV29-1 and J is TRBJ2-7; D is possibly TRBD1 (5 bases). This CDR3 spans 15 amino acids. Germline values: CDR1 SQVTM, CDR2 ANQGSEA. Trimming removed 3 bases at V and 3 bases at J, with 18 bases between. The CDR3 sequence: CSVEAEGAADYEQYF. The CDR3, as DNA: TGCAGCGTTGAGGCTGAAGGGGCGGCCGACTACGAGCAGTACTTC.

Only one count was recorded for this clone. The gene calls are TRBV28 and TRBJ1-1; tentative D call: TRBD1 (6 bases). V lost 6 bases and J lost 1, with 9 bases in between. Germline V gives CDR1 MDHEN, CDR2 SYDVKM. This CDR3 is 13 amino acids long. The chain's CDR3 is CASSSTGNTEAFF. CDR3 coding DNA: TGTGCCAGCAGCTCGACAGGGAACACTGAAGCTTTCTTT.

V usage is TRBV7-2 and J usage is TRBJ2-1; TRBD2 matches at 10 bases. The CDR3 extends over 15 amino acids. The V gene's germline CDR1 is SGHTA and CDR2 FQGNSA. J was trimmed by 4 bases and V by 5 bases; bases with no gene match: 5. CDR3 loop: CASSLRLAGYNEQFF. The CDR3 nucleotides read TGTGCCAGCAGCCTAAGACTAGCGGGTTACAATGAGCAGTTCTTC.

CDR3 nucleotide sequence: TGTGCCAGCAGCCAAGGACTAGCGGGGGCCCCCATGCAGTACTTC. It is translated as CASSQGLAGAPMQYF. The chain uses TRBV28 and TRBJ2-7, with 13 positions matching TRBD2. This CDR3 is 15 amino acids long. V lost 6 bases and J lost 9; bases outside the gene matches: 11. The germline V gene has CDR1 MDHEN and CDR2 SYDVKM.

This chain uses TRBV2 with TRBJ1-2; the D gene is possibly TRBD1 (6 bases). CDR3 length: 13 amino acids. V lost 6 bases, J lost 1 base, and 9 bases lay in between. Germline-derived CDR1 and CDR2 are SNHLY and FYNNEI. This CDR3 is CASRGGFNYGYTF. In DNA form, the CDR3 reads TGTGCCAGCAGAGGGGGTTTTAACTATGGCTACACCTTC.

This chain links TRBV6-6 with TRBJ1-4, with D possibly TRBD1 on 6 matching bases. V dropped 7 bases and J dropped 3 bases, with 15 bases sitting between them. Looked up from germline, CDR1 is MNHNY and CDR2 is SVGAGI (reference sequence). The CDR3 consists of 15 residues. CDR3 DNA: TGTGCCAGCATTGATTCAGGGGCCCCTAATGAAAAACTGTTTTTT. The encoded protein is CASIDSGAPNEKLFF.

This sequence joins TRBV18 and TRBJ2-5; 14 bases are a match to TRBD2. Germline CDR1 KGHSH, CDR2 LQKENI. This CDR3 spans 15 amino acids. V shed 4 bases and J 3 bases; nucleotides not matched to a gene: 1. The CDR3, as DNA: TGTGCCAGCTCACAGGGACTAGCGGGAGAAGAGACCCAGTACTTC. Protein product: CASSQGLAGEETQYF.